A single sample gave rise to the 19 T cell receptor beta chains below, sequenced in a study of T cell responses to AZD1222 COVID-19 vaccine. The data were produced by immunoSEQ multiplex PCR, yet TCRdb's version contains in-frame clones alone and is incomplete. The sample contains about 130,000 clones, about 90% of which appear only once. Source: peripheral blood, taken on day 0 of AZD1222 vaccination. All receptors derive from an adult in good health.

V gene TRBV28 combines with J gene TRBJ2-7, with D perhaps assigned TRBD1 or TRBD2 (5 bases each). Germline CDR1 is MDHEN and CDR2 is SYDVKM. This CDR3 is built from 14 residues. Trimming removed 5 bases from V and 2 bases from J, with 13 bases in between. The CDR3 loop reads CASSPSGTAYEQYF. Written as DNA, the CDR3 is TGTGCCAGCAGTCCTTCAGGGACCGCCTACGAGCAGTACTTC.

In its sample, this clone was seen a few times. V is TRBV5-1 and J is TRBJ2-7; D remains unclear. This CDR3 has 13 residues. Trimming pared 4 bases from V and 5 bases from J, leaving 13 bases between. Germline V lookup: CDR1 SGHRS, CDR2 YFSETQ. The CDR3 bases are TGCGCCAGCAGCCCCAATGAAGTCGACGAGCAGTACTTC. Protein: CASSPNEVDEQYF.

The rearrangement uses TRBV11-3 and TRBJ2-4; D not resolved. Trimming shortened V by 6 bases and J by 0 bases, and 9 bases separated the two germline ends. CDR1 SGHNT and CDR2 YENEEA come from the germline V gene. This CDR3 has 14 residues. As DNA, the CDR3 is TGTGCCAGCAGGATGAGACTAGCCAAAAACATTCAGTACTTC. Amino acids: CASRMRLAKNIQYF.

The gene calls are TRBV3-1 (or the pseudogene TRBV3-2) and TRBJ2-7, with 12 bases matching TRBD2. Germline loops: CDR1 LGHDT, CDR2 YNNKEL (reference sequence). The J segment lost 6 bases and the V segment lost 4 bases, leaving 4 bases of the junction unmatched. This CDR3 comprises 14 residues. CDR3 residues: CASSPTTSGGEQYF. The CDR3 region has the DNA TGTGCCAGCAGCCCGACGACTAGCGGGGGCGAGCAGTACTTC.

This clone showed up just once. The V and J genes are TRBV6-5 and TRBJ2-1; D possibly corresponds to TRBD2 (6 bases). Deletions cut 10 bases from V and 4 bases from J, with 14 bases between. This CDR3 is built from 13 residues. Germline V lookup: CDR1 MNHEY, CDR2 SVGAGI. The CDR3 sequence: CATAGLSYNEQFF. The CDR3 DNA reads TGTGCCACCGCGGGGCTGAGTTACAATGAGCAGTTCTTC.

Here the CDR3 DNA reads TGTGCCAGCAGTGGCCGAACCAGGAATTCCTACTATGGCTACACCTTC. This sequence encodes CASSGRTRNSYYGYTF. The chain employs TRBV6-1 and TRBJ1-2; the D is unclear. Germline CDR1 is MNHNS and CDR2 is SASEGT. CDR3 length: 16 amino acids. V lost 4 bases and J 3 bases, leaving 18 bases between the germline ends.

V gene TRBV10-2 combines with J gene TRBJ2-1; no reliable D call. V gave up 1 base and J gave up 5 bases, with 15 bases separating them. This CDR3 region has 16 residues. In germline, CDR1 is WSHSY, CDR2 SAAADI. The CDR3 DNA follows: TGCGCCAGCAGTGAGTTATCCTATGGCGATGACAATGAGCAGTTCTTC. As protein: CASSELSYGDDNEQFF.

This chain uses TRBV5-1 with TRBJ1-4, with 7 bases aligning to TRBD1. Unmatched junction bases numbered 9, after V lost 4 bases and J lost 0 bases. Germline assignment: CDR1 SGHRS and CDR2 YFSETQ. CDR3 size: 17 residues. The CDR3 reads CASSQPRTGTTNEKLFF. The CDR3 DNA sequence: TGCGCCAGCAGCCAACCGAGGACAGGTACAACTAATGAAAAACTGTTTTTT.

The chain recombines TRBV12-5 with TRBJ2-2; no clear D gene. Trimming cost V 3 bases and J 1 base, with 6 bases left between them. Germline-derived CDR1 and CDR2 are LGHNT and FRNRAP. The CDR3 totals 14 residues. Here the CDR3 reads CASGLGRNTGELFF. The CDR3 DNA follows: TGTGCTAGTGGTTTAGGGCGGAACACCGGGGAGCTGTTTTTT.

The sample holds a few counts of this clone. V usage is TRBV6-5 and J usage is TRBJ2-7, with TRBD1 as a possible D gene (6 bases). CDR3 length: 13 amino acids. Trimming pared 5 bases from V and 4 bases from J, leaving 12 bases between. Germline values: CDR1 MNHEY, CDR2 SVGAGI. The CDR3 region has the DNA TGTGCCAGCAGTCCAAGGACAGCGTACGAGCAGTACTTC. It codes for CASSPRTAYEQYF.

V is TRBV7-2 and J is TRBJ2-2; D not resolved. Germline V gene sequence: CDR1 SGHTA, CDR2 FQGNSA. V lost 5 bases to trimming and J lost 5 bases, with 6 bases between them. This CDR3 region has 12 residues. For the CDR3, the DNA is TGTGCCAGCAGCCAATGGACCGGGGAGCTGTTTTTT. Protein product: CASSQWTGELFF.

The J gene is TRBJ1-4, the V gene TRBV5-1, with D perhaps matching TRBD1 (5 bases). The V end was cut by 4 bases, the J end by 2 bases, with 15 bases between. This CDR3 has 16 residues. Germline CDR1 reads SGHRS; CDR2 reads YFSETQ. The CDR3 sequence is CASSHRTRGTNEKLFF. The DNA for the CDR3 is TGCGCCAGCAGCCACAGGACCCGGGGGACTAATGAAAAACTGTTTTTT.

The count of this clone is one. The chain is built from TRBV10-3 and TRBJ1-2; TRBD1 aligns across 8 bases. CDR1 and CDR2 (germline): ENHRY, SYGVKD. V shed 6 bases, J shed 4 bases, and the junction held 4 bases outside the gene matches. The CDR3 is 13 residues long. As DNA, the CDR3 is TGTGCCATCAGCCAGGGGGCTGGCTATGGCTACACCTTC. Translating it yields CAISQGAGYGYTF.

The genes are TRBV28 and TRBJ2-7; a weak D match, TRBD2 (5 bases). Trimming stripped 6 bases from V and 0 bases from J, with 15 bases between. This CDR3 has 15 amino acids. The germline V gene has CDR1 MDHEN and CDR2 SYDVKM. CDR3 sequence reads: CASSPRDRSSYEQYF. The CDR3 DNA sequence: TGTGCCAGCAGCCCCCGGGATCGTAGCTCCTACGAGCAGTACTTC.

The chain uses TRBV25-1 and TRBJ2-7; no clear D gene. Germline V gives CDR1 MGHDK, CDR2 SYGVNS. The CDR3 runs to 11 residues. The germline V and J ends were trimmed by 2 bases and 4 bases, with 3 bases remaining between them. DNA of the CDR3: TGTGCCAGCAGTGAAAAGTACGAGCAGTACTTC. It is translated as CASSEKYEQYF.

The chain couples TRBV6-1 to TRBJ1-2; 8 bases are shared with TRBD1. Germline V gene sequence: CDR1 MNHNS, CDR2 SASEGT. CDR3 size: 16 residues. Unmatched junction bases numbered 10, after V lost 1 base and J lost 6 bases. CDR3 loop: CASSEGSAGGRNGYTF. CDR3 in DNA: TGTGCCAGCAGTGAAGGTTCGGCAGGGGGCAGGAATGGCTACACCTTC.

This clone appeared once. The chain employs TRBV7-3 and TRBJ2-3; 10 bases align to TRBD1. Trimming cost V 5 bases and J 1 base; bases outside gene matches: 12. Per germline, CDR1 SGHTA and CDR2 FQGTGA. This CDR3 contains 18 residues. CDR3 sequence (DNA): TGTGCCAGCAGCCCGAGGCCTCCGGGACAGGGGCGCACAGATACGCAGTATTTT. Translating gives CASSPRPPGQGRTDTQYF.

This clone occurred a few times. The chain recombines TRBV6-2 or TRBV6-3 with TRBJ2-7, with unresolved D. Germline CDR1 is MNHEY and CDR2 is SVGEGT. V was trimmed by 4 bases and J by 5 bases, leaving 12 bases between them. The CDR3 is made up of 13 amino acids. The CDR3 DNA is TGTGCCAGCAGTTCCCACGACGGCAACGAGCAGTACTTC. Translating it yields CASSSHDGNEQYF.

The sample holds a few counts of this clone. The V call is TRBV4-1, the J call TRBJ2-2; no clear D. Per germline, CDR1 MGHRA and CDR2 YSYEKL. The CDR3 length is 14 residues. V lost 2 bases to trimming and J lost 6 bases, with 10 bases between them. CDR3 sequence reads: CASSQPVSAGELFF. CDR3 sequence (DNA): TGCGCCAGCAGCCAACCTGTATCGGCCGGGGAGCTGTTTTTT.